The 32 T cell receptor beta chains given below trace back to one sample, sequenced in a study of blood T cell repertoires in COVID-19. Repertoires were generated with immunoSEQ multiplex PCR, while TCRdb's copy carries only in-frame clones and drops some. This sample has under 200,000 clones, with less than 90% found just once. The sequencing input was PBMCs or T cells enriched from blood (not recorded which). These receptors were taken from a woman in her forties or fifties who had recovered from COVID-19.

This CDR3 reads CASSPRAGYEQYF. The CDR3 DNA reads TGTGCCAGTAGTCCCCGGGCGGGCTACGAGCAGTACTTC. The chain recombines TRBV19 with TRBJ2-7, with a possible D match to TRBD2 (5 bases). The length of the CDR3 is 13 residues. Germline CDR1 is LNHDA and CDR2 is SQIVND (reference sequence). Trimming shortened V by 5 bases and J by 3 bases, and 11 bases separated the two germline ends.

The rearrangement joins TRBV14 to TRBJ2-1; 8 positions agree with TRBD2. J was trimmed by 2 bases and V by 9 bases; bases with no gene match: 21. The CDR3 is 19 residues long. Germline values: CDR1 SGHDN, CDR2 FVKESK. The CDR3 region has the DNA TGTGCCAGGAACACGGAGAAGCGGGGGCCCGGTCTGACCTACAATGAGCAGTTCTTC. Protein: CARNTEKRGPGLTYNEQFF.

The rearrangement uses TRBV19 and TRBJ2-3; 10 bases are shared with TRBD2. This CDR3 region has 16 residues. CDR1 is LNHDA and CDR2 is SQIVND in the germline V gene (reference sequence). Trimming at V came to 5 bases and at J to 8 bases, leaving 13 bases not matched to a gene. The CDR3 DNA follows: TGTGCCAGTAGTTCCCCCGGCAGCGGGGGGGCGGCTACGCAGTATTTT. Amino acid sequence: CASSSPGSGGAATQYF.

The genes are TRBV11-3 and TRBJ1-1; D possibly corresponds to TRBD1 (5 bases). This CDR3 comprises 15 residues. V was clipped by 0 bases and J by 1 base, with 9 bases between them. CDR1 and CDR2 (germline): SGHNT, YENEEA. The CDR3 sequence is CASSLDGGKNTEAFF. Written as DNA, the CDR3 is TGTGCCAGCAGCTTAGATGGGGGGAAGAACACTGAAGCTTTCTTT.

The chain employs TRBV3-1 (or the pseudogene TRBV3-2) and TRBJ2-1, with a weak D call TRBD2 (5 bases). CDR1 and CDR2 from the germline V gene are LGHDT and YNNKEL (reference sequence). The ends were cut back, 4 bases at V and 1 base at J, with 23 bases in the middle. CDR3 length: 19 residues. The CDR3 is CASSPHPNPGGHSYNEQFF. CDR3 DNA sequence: TGTGCCAGCAGCCCTCATCCCAATCCTGGCGGGCATTCCTACAATGAGCAGTTCTTC.

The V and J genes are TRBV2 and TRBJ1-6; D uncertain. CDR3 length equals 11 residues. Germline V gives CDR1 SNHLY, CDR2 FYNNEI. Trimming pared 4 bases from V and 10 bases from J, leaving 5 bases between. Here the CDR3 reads CASSVQSPLHF. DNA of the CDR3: TGTGCCAGCAGTGTTCAATCACCCCTCCACTTT. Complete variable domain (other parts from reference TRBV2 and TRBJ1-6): EPEVTQTPSHQVTQMGQEVILRCVPISNHLYFYWYRQILGQKVEFLVSFYNNEISEKSEIFDDQFSVERPDGSNFTLKIRSTKLEDSAMYFCASSVQSPLHFGNGTRLTVT.

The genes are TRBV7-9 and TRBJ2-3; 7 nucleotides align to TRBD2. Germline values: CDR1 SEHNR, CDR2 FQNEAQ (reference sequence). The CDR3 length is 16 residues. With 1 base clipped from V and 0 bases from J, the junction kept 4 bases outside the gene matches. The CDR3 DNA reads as TGTGCCAGCAGCTTAGGGAATAGCGGGAGCACAGATACGCAGTATTTT. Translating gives CASSLGNSGSTDTQYF.

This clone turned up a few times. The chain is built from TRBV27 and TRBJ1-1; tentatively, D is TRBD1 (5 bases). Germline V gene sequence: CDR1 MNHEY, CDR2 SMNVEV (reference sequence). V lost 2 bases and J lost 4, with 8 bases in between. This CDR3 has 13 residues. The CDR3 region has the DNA TGTGCCAGCAGTTTAGTGGGGGGCACTGAAGCTTTCTTT. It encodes CASSLVGGTEAFF.

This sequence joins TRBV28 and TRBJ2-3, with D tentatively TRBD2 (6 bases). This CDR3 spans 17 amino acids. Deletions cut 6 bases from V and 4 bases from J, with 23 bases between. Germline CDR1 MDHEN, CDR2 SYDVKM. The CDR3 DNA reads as TGTGCCAGCAGCCCCTTAGGGAGCGGGCTGGGGGCAGATACGCAGTATTTT. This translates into CASSPLGSGLGADTQYF.

CDR3 sequence: CASSFDRSSRETQYF. The CDR3 DNA sequence: TGTGCCAGCAGCTTCGACAGGTCTTCTCGGGAGACCCAGTACTTC. The chain couples TRBV5-4 to TRBJ2-5; maybe TRBD1 (6 bases). Germline V lookup: CDR1 SGHNT, CDR2 YYREEE (reference sequence). The CDR3 runs to 15 residues. The V end lost 2 bases, the J end lost 5 bases, and 16 bases lay between the germline ends.

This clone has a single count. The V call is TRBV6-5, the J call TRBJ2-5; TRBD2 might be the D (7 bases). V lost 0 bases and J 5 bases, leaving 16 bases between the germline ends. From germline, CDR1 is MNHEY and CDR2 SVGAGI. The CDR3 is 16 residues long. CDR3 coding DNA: TGTGCCAGCAGTTACTCGTTCGGGGGGCCCAGGGAGACCCAGTACTTC. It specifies CASSYSFGGPRETQYF.

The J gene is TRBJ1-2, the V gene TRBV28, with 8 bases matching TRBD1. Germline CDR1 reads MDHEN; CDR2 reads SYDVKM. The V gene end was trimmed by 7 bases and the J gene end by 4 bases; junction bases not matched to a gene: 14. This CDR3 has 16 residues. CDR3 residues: CASTGGLGDRGYGYTF. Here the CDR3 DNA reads TGTGCCAGCACCGGGGGGTTGGGTGACAGGGGCTATGGCTACACCTTC.

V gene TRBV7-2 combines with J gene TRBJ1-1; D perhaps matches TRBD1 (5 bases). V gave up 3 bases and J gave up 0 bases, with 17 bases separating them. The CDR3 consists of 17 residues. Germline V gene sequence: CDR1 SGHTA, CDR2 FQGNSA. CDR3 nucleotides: TGTGCCAGCAGCTTCCGGGGGGTTTTTGGCCTGAACACTGAAGCTTTCTTT. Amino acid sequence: CASSFRGVFGLNTEAFF.

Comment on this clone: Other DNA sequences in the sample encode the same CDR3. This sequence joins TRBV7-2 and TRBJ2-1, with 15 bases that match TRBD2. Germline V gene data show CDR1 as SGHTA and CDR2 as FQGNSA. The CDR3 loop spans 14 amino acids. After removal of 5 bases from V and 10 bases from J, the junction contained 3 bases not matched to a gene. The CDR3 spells CASSPGLAGGEQFF. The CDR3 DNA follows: TGTGCCAGCAGCCCTGGACTAGCGGGAGGGGAGCAGTTCTTC.

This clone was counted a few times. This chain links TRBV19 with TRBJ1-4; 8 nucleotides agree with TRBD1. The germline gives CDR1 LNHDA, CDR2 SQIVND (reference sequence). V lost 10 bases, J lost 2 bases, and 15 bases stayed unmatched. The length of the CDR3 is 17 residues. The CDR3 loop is CATRDRGSAVTNEKLFF. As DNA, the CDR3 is TGTGCCACCCGCGACAGGGGTAGCGCAGTCACTAATGAAAAACTGTTTTTT.

CDR3 sequence reads: CASGRTGNHEQYF. The CDR3 nucleotides read TGTGCCAGCGGTCGGACAGGGAACCACGAGCAGTACTTC. The V call is TRBV9, the J call TRBJ2-7; 8 nucleotides line up with TRBD1. The CDR3 length is 13 residues. CDR1 and CDR2 from the germline V gene are SGDLS and YYNGEE. J lost 5 bases, V lost 7 bases, and 8 bases had no gene match. Using reference TRBV9 and TRBJ2-7 for the parts outside the CDR3, the full variable domain is DSGVTQTPKHLITATGQRVTLRCSPRSGDLSVYWYQQSLDQGLQFLIQYYNGEERAKGNILERFSAQQFPDLHSELNLSSLELGDSALYFCASGRTGNHEQYFGPGTRLTVT.

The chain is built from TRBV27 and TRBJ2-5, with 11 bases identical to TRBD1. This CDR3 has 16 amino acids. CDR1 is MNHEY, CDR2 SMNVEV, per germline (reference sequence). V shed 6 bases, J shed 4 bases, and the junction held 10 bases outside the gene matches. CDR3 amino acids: CASRQNGQGAGETQYF. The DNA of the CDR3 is TGTGCCAGCAGACAAAATGGACAGGGGGCCGGAGAGACCCAGTACTTC.

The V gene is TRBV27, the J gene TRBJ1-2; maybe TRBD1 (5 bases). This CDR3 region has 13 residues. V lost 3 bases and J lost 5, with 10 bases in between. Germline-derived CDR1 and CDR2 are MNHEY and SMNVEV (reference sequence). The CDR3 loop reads CASSFDGGYGYTF. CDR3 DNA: TGTGCCAGCAGTTTCGACGGGGGATATGGCTACACCTTC.

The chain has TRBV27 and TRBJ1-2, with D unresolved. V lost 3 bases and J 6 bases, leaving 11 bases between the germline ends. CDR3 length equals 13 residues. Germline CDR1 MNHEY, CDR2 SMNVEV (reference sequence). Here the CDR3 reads CASSFIKGDGYTF. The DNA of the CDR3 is TGTGCCAGCAGTTTTATCAAGGGAGATGGCTACACCTTC.

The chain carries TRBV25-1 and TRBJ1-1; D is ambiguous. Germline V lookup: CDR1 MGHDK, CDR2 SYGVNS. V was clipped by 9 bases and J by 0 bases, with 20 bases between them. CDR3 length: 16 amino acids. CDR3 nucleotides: TGTGCCAGGGGCTCTAATCCCGTTCCCATGAACACTGAAGCTTTCTTT. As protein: CARGSNPVPMNTEAFF.

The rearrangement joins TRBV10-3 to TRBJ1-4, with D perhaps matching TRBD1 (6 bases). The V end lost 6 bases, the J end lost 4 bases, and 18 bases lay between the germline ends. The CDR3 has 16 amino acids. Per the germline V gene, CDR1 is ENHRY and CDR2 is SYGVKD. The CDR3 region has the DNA TGTGCCATCAGCTCATCACGGGACACGCTTAATGAAAAACTGTTTTTT. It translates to CAISSSRDTLNEKLFF.

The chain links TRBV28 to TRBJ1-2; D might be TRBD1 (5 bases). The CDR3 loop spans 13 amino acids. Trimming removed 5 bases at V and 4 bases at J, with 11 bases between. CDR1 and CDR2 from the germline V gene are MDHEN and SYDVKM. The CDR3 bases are TGTGCCAGCAGTAAGCAGGGAGGCTATGGCTACACCTTC. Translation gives CASSKQGGYGYTF.

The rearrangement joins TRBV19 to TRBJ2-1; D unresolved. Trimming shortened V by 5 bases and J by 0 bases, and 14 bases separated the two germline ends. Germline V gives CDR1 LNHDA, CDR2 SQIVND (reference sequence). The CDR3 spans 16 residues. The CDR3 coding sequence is TGTGCCAGTAGTTTGATTAGCCCTAGCTCCTACAATGAGCAGTTCTTC. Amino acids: CASSLISPSSYNEQFF.

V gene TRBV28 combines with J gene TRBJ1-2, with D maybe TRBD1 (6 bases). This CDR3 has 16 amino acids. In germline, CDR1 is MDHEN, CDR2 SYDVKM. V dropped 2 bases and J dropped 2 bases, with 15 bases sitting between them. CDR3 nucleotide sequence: TGTGCCAGCAGTTTAGGGTGGGGGCGAATAAACTATGGCTACACCTTC. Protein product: CASSLGWGRINYGYTF.

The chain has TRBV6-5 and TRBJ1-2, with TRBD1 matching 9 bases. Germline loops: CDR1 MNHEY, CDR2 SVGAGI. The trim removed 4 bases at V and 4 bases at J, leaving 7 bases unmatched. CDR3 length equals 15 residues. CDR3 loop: CASSSPGTGFYGYTF. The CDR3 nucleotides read TGTGCCAGCAGTTCCCCCGGGACAGGGTTCTATGGCTACACCTTC.

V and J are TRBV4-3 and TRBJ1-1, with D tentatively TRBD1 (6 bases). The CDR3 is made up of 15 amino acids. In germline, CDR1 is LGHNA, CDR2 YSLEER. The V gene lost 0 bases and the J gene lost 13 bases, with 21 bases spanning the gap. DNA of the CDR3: TGCGCCAGCAGCCAAGAAGCTTCCAGGGGCCCTTTATTTTTCTTT. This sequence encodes CASSQEASRGPLFFF.

CDR3 bases: TGTGCCAGTAGTATCACAGGGGGCTTGGGTCAGCCCCAGCATTTT. This encodes CASSITGGLGQPQHF. The chain uses TRBV19 and TRBJ1-5; 9 nucleotides match TRBD1. The CDR3 has 15 residues. Looked up from germline, CDR1 is LNHDA and CDR2 is SQIVND (reference sequence). After removal of 3 bases from V and 6 bases from J, the junction contained 6 bases not matched to a gene.

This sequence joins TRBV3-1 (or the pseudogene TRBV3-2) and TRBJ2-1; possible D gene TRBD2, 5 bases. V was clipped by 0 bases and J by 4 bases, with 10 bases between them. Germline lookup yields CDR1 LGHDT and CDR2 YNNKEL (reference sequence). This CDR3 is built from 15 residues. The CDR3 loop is CASSQDVARYNEQFF. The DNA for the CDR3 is TGTGCCAGCAGCCAAGATGTAGCGCGGTACAATGAGCAGTTCTTC.

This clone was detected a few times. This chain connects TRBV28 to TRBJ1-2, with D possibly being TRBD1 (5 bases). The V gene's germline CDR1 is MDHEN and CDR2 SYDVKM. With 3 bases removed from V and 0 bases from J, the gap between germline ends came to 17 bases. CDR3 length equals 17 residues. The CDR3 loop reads CASSFGGTGNPNYGYTF. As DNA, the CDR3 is TGTGCCAGCAGTTTCGGCGGGACGGGAAATCCTAACTATGGCTACACCTTC.

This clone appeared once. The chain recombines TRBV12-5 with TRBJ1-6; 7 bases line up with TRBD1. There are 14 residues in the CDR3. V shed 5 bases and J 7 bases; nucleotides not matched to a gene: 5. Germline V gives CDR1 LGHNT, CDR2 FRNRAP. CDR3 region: CASGLTGKNSPLHF. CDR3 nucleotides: TGTGCTAGTGGTCTGACAGGGAAAAATTCACCCCTCCACTTT.

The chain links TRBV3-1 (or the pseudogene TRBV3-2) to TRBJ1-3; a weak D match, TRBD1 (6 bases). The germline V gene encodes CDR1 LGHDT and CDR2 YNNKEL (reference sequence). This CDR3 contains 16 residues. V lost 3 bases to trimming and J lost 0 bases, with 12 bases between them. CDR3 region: CASSQGGQTSGNTIYF. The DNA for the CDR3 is TGTGCCAGCAGCCAGGGCGGACAGACCTCTGGAAACACCATATATTTT.

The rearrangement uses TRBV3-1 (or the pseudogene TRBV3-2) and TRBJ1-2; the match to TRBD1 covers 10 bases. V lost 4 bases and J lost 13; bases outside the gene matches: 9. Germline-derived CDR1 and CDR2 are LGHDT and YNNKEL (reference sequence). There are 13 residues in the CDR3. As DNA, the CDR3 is TGTGCCAGCAGCCCGAAAAGACAGGGGGCGGGCACCTTC. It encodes CASSPKRQGAGTF.